The 20 T cell receptor beta chains given below trace back to one sample, sequenced in a study of spatial heterogeneity in lung cancer. These receptors' antigens are unknown. Indicated time point: sample taken at primary tumor resection. Study-level findings and limits: Counts that tracked tumor mutation counts were those of expanded intratumoral alpha and beta TCRs.

TCRdb reprocessed the 5' RACE reads with MiXCR, giving one entry per CDR3 protein. The top ten clones hold 9.9% of a sample with around 21,000 distinct CDR3 sequences, approximately 4.3% of them seen once. Sequencing was performed on lung tumor tissue, taken at surgery. The receptors stem from a male donor with early-stage non-small cell lung cancer.

This clonotype was counted many times. The chain combines TRBV3-1 with TRBJ1-1, with a weak D call TRBD1 (5 bases). The CDR3 runs 15 residues. The germline V and J ends were trimmed by 0 bases and 4 bases, with 12 bases remaining between them. CDR1 and CDR2 (germline): LGHDT, YNNKEL (reference sequence). CDR3 residues: CASSQDMSGGTEAFF. The CDR3 DNA reads TGTGCCAGCAGCCAAGATATGAGTGGGGGCACTGAAGCTTTCTTT.

At least ten counts were recorded for this clonotype. The chain uses TRBV29-1 and TRBJ2-3; D perhaps matches TRBD2 (6 bases). CDR1 and CDR2 (germline): SQVTM, ANQGSEA. The germline V and J ends were trimmed by 1 base and 6 bases, with 14 bases remaining between them. The CDR3 runs 14 residues. In DNA, the CDR3 is TGCAGCGTTGAAGCGGGGGACCCTTACGATACGCAGTATTTT. Amino acids: CSVEAGDPYDTQYF.

This clonotype was detected ten times or more. The chain links TRBV5-1 to TRBJ2-3, with D hard to call. The V and J ends lost 1 base and 2 bases respectively, with 8 bases between them. This CDR3 contains 14 residues. Germline values: CDR1 SGHRS, CDR2 YFSETQ. The CDR3 sequence is CASSLRTDTDTQYF. DNA of the CDR3: TGCGCCAGCAGCTTGAGGACGGACACAGATACGCAGTATTTT.

There are many counts of this clonotype. One junction end does not reproduce the germline sequence, and a read error may be involved. V gene TRBV7-7 combines with J gene TRBJ2-7; 12 nucleotides align to TRBD2. The CDR3 contains 16 residues. Looked up from germline, CDR1 is SSHAT and CDR2 is FNYEAQ (reference sequence). The DNA for the CDR3 is TGTGCTAGCAGCCCCGGACTAGCGGGGATATCCTACGAGCAGTACTTC. Protein product: CASSPGLAGISYEQYF.

Ten or more counts support this clonotype. The rearrangement joins TRBV12-3 or TRBV12-4 to TRBJ2-1; 11 bases map to TRBD2. This CDR3 spans 14 amino acids. The V segment lost 7 bases and the J segment 6 bases; nucleotides outside the gene matches: 5. CDR3 sequence: CASIGTSGVNEQFF. CDR3 in DNA: TGTGCCAGCATAGGGACTAGCGGAGTCAATGAGCAGTTCTTC.

This clonotype came up many times. V is TRBV24-1 and J is TRBJ2-1; TRBD2 matches at 8 bases. J gave up 6 bases and V 3 bases, and 9 bases lay outside the gene matches. Germline assignment: CDR1 KGHDR and CDR2 SFDVKD. The CDR3 covers 16 residues. CDR3 loop: CATSDRSRGGSNEQFF. The CDR3 DNA is TGTGCCACCAGTGATAGAAGCCGGGGGGGATCCAATGAGCAGTTCTTC.

The rearrangement uses TRBV28 and TRBJ1-4; D unclear. Per germline, CDR1 MDHEN and CDR2 SYDVKM. V lost 4 bases and J 4 bases, leaving 10 bases between the germline ends. The CDR3 loop spans 14 amino acids. The CDR3 DNA sequence: TGTGCCAGCAGTTCTTTCAGAGATAATGAAAAACTGTTTTTT. It translates to CASSSFRDNEKLFF.

This clonotype is medium-sized (0.01 to 0.1%) within its sample. The genes are TRBV7-9 and TRBJ2-7, with 8 bases that match TRBD1. The CDR3 loop spans 17 amino acids. Germline values: CDR1 SEHNR, CDR2 FQNEAQ (reference sequence). Trimming cost V 1 base and J 2 bases; bases outside gene matches: 10. CDR3 loop: CASSLGQGALLAYEQYF. The CDR3 DNA reads TGTGCCAGCAGCTTAGGTCAGGGGGCCCTTTTGGCCTACGAGCAGTACTTC.

This clonotype came up many times. J is TRBJ2-5 and V is TRBV7-2; D is undetermined. Germline values: CDR1 SGHTA, CDR2 FQGNSA. V was pared by 5 bases and J by 0 bases, with 7 bases between. CDR3 length: 13 amino acids. The CDR3 DNA reads as TGTGCCAGCAGCCCCCTTAACCAAGAGACCCAGTACTTC. Amino acid sequence: CASSPLNQETQYF.

This clonotype was found many times. The V and J genes are TRBV7-6 and TRBJ1-3, with D unclear. Per the germline V gene, CDR1 is SGHVS and CDR2 is FNYEAQ. CDR3 size: 17 residues. Trimming shortened V by 2 bases and J by 0 bases, and 14 bases separated the two germline ends. In DNA form, the CDR3 reads TGTGCCAGCAGCTTAACGTCTTCGACGGACTCTGGAAACACCATATATTTT. Translating gives CASSLTSSTDSGNTIYF.

This clonotype was detected ten times or more. This rearrangement joins TRBV5-1 to TRBJ1-3; D gene uncertain. Germline V gives CDR1 SGHRS, CDR2 YFSETQ. The germline V and J ends were trimmed by 4 bases and 1 base, with 9 bases remaining between them. The CDR3 consists of 14 residues. CDR3 nucleotide sequence: TGCGCCAGCAGCCGTCTTCCATCTGGAAACACCATATATTTT. Protein product: CASSRLPSGNTIYF.

This clonotype was recorded at least ten times. The rearrangement joins TRBV20-1 to TRBJ1-1; D is ambiguous. The CDR3 is 14 amino acids. The germline CDR1 and CDR2 sequences are DFQATT and SNEGSKA (reference sequence). The V end was cut by 2 bases, the J end by 3 bases, with 13 bases between. The DNA for the CDR3 is TGCAGTGCTAGATTTGGGAGGTCGTACACTGAAGCTTTCTTT. Protein: CSARFGRSYTEAFF.

Relative to its sample, this clonotype is medium-sized (0.01 to 0.1%). J is TRBJ2-1 and V is TRBV2; TRBD2 matches at 7 bases. From germline, CDR1 is SNHLY and CDR2 FYNNEI. V was pared by 4 bases and J by 1 base, with 4 bases of the junction left unmatched. There are 15 residues in the CDR3. DNA for the CDR3: TGTGCCAGCAGTGTGTGGGAGGGGTCCTACAATGAGCAGTTCTTC. Translation: CASSVWEGSYNEQFF.

This clonotype has ten or more counts. This rearrangement joins TRBV9 to TRBJ1-2; a possible D gene is TRBD1 (6 bases). Germline V CDR1 and CDR2: SGDLS, YYNGEE. Trimming removed 4 bases from V and 7 bases from J, with 23 bases in between. CDR3 size: 16 residues. The CDR3 region is CASSPRYSGGRGGYTF. CDR3 DNA: TGTGCCAGCAGCCCCCGCTATTCCGGGGGCAGAGGTGGCTACACCTTC.

This clonotype was counted ten times or more. The chain carries TRBV9 and TRBJ2-7, with 8 positions matching TRBD2. Germline assignment: CDR1 SGDLS and CDR2 YYNGEE. With V trimmed by 4 bases and J by 5 bases, 14 bases remained unmatched. This CDR3 contains 16 residues. CDR3 amino acids: CASSPSWGTRIHEQYF. CDR3 nucleotide sequence: TGTGCCAGCAGCCCCTCGTGGGGGACTAGGATCCACGAGCAGTACTTC.

This clonotype has at least ten counts. The chain carries TRBV7-2 and TRBJ2-1; 9 bases are a match to TRBD1. Germline values: CDR1 SGHTA, CDR2 FQGNSA. The CDR3 spans 16 residues. V dropped 7 bases and J dropped 2; count of bases not matched to a gene: 9. The DNA of the CDR3 is TGTGCCAGCATCCCGAGCCGGGACAGGGCCTACAATGAGCAGTTCTTC. It is translated as CASIPSRDRAYNEQFF.

This clonotype was seen repeatedly, ten times or more. This chain links TRBV4-2 with TRBJ2-1; D may be TRBD2 (5 bases). CDR3 length: 17 amino acids. The germline V and J ends were trimmed by 1 base and 4 bases, with 17 bases remaining between them. Germline-derived CDR1 and CDR2 are LGHNA and YNFKEQ. CDR3 residues: CASSQGLLASQYNEQFF. The CDR3, as DNA: TGTGCCAGCAGCCAAGGCCTATTAGCGTCCCAGTACAATGAGCAGTTCTTC.

This clonotype is categorized as medium-sized. The genes are TRBV11-2 and TRBJ2-6; D gene ambiguous. Germline values: CDR1 SGHAT, CDR2 FQNNGV. There are 13 residues in the CDR3. V lost 8 bases, J lost 2 bases, and 7 bases lay in between. The CDR3 sequence is CASSGPGANVLTF. The DNA of the CDR3 is TGTGCCAGCTCCGGGCCTGGGGCCAACGTCCTGACTTTC.

This clonotype was seen repeatedly, ten times or more. The chain joins TRBV5-1 to TRBJ1-1; D not resolved. CDR3 length: 13 amino acids. Germline V gives CDR1 SGHRS, CDR2 YFSETQ. V gave up 0 bases and J gave up 4 bases, with 7 bases separating them. The CDR3 protein is CASSLAESTEAFF. Here the CDR3 DNA reads TGCGCCAGCAGCTTGGCGGAGAGCACTGAAGCTTTCTTT.

This clonotype was recorded many times. DNA of the CDR3: TGTGCCAGCAGCTCAACTAGCGGGGGGCCAGACATTCAGTACTTC. This codes for CASSSTSGGPDIQYF. V gene TRBV7-3 combines with J gene TRBJ2-4, with 12 nucleotides matching TRBD2. The CDR3 loop spans 15 amino acids. Germline lookup yields CDR1 SGHTA and CDR2 FQGTGA. V lost 4 bases and J lost 8; bases outside the gene matches: 6.